Below, one T cell receptor (beta chain) is given with its context. Researchers ran immunoSEQ v3.0 at survey level. The assay was immunoSEQ multiplex PCR, and TCRdb's table has in-frame clones only and misses some. The table shows about 35,000 clones, with roughly 74% occurring only once. All donors provided no fewer than one pre-ART and no fewer than two post-ART PBMC samples. The source of the sample is a study of long-term antiretroviral therapy in people with HIV. Across the study: There is a gap of about a decade between the earliest samples and the later 2015 immediate-ART recommendation.

V lost 6 bases and J 4 bases, leaving 11 bases between the germline ends. CDR3 length equals 12 residues. CDR1 and CDR2 (germline): SQVTM, ANQGSEA. This chain uses TRBV29-1 with TRBJ2-3; TRBD1 is a possible D gene (6 bases). The starting material was unsorted PBMCs, obtained 3 years after starting antiretroviral therapy. The source of this sequence is a man aged 50 to 59 with HIV. CDR3 nucleotide sequence: TGCAGCGTGATAAGGACAGCAGATACGCAGTATTTT. Translating gives CSVIRTADTQYF.